The 2 T cell receptor beta chains reported below all come from one sample, sequenced in a study of early T cells in non-severe SARS-CoV-2 infection. TCRdb recomputed calls from the 5' RACE reads with MiXCR, one row per CDR3 protein. The repertoire consists of about 45,000 distinct CDR3 sequences, with around 10% occurring once and the leading ten covering less than 25%. The sample comprised whole blood. These receptors were obtained from an adult who was a healthcare worker with PCR-confirmed SARS-CoV-2 infection or an uninfected control (not recorded which).

This chain uses TRBV5-4 with TRBJ1-4; 7 bases align to TRBD1. This CDR3 contains 17 residues. Trimming cost V 2 bases and J 1 base; bases outside gene matches: 8. Germline lookup yields CDR1 SGHNT and CDR2 YYREEE (reference sequence). The DNA for the CDR3 is TGTGCCAGCAGCTTAGAACAGGGGCTAGGAACTAATGAAAAACTGTTTTTT. Translation gives CASSLEQGLGTNEKLFF. Full variable domain (outside the CDR3, taken from reference TRBV5-4 and TRBJ1-4): ETGVTQSPTHLIKTRGQQVTLRCSSQSGHNTVSWYQQALGQGPQFIFQYYREEENGRGNFPPRFSGLQFPNYSSELNVNALELDDSALYLCASSLEQGLGTNEKLFFGSGTQLSVL.

This clonotype was seen repeatedly, ten times or more. The V call is TRBV4-2, the J call TRBJ1-1; 10 nucleotides line up with TRBD1. CDR1 LGHNA and CDR2 YNFKEQ come from the germline V gene. V was pared by 1 base and J by 2 bases, with 4 bases of the junction left unmatched. CDR3 length: 16 residues. CDR3 sequence: CASSQGQGAINTEAFF. CDR3 nucleotide sequence: TGTGCCAGCAGCCAAGGACAGGGGGCTATCAACACTGAAGCTTTCTTT.